This entry lists 17 T cell receptor beta chains sequenced from one sample in a study of yellow fever vaccine responses in identical twins. MiXCR was run by TCRdb on the RT-PCR reads, yielding one entry per CDR3 protein. The table shows some 35,000 distinct CDR3 sequences, with about three fifths occurring only once. Sequenced material: T cells from blood (PBMCs), unsorted or a sorted subset (not recorded which), taken before or after yellow fever vaccination (not recorded which). The receptors derive from a woman aged 18-35 years who received the yellow fever vaccine.

The chain uses TRBV16 and TRBJ1-2; maybe TRBD1 (5 bases). V was cut by 1 base and J by 8 bases, with 14 bases left in between. This CDR3 region has 14 residues. The germline gives CDR1 KGHSY, CDR2 FQNENV. As DNA, the CDR3 is TGTGCCAGCAGCCAATTGGGGGAATGGTTCGGCTACACCTTC. This codes for CASSQLGEWFGYTF.

The chain is built from TRBV15 and TRBJ2-3; D may be TRBD2 (6 bases). V was trimmed by 8 bases and J by 2 bases, leaving 11 bases between them. The germline V gene encodes CDR1 LNHNV and CDR2 YYDKDF (reference sequence). CDR3 length: 13 amino acids. CDR3 in DNA: TGTGCCACCGGGGACTTCTACACAGATACGCAGTATTTT. This translates into CATGDFYTDTQYF.

The rearrangement joins TRBV24-1 to TRBJ2-3; either TRBD1 or TRBD2 may fit D (5 bases each). This CDR3 has 15 amino acids. V lost 2 bases, J lost 2 bases, and 10 bases lay in between. The germline CDR1 and CDR2 sequences are KGHDR and SFDVKD. The CDR3 region has the DNA TGTGCCACCAGTGATTCTACGGGGACCACAGATACGCAGTATTTT. It specifies CATSDSTGTTDTQYF.

This CDR3 is CSARDGGRNTGELFF. CDR3 nucleotides: TGCAGTGCTAGAGATGGGGGACGGAACACCGGGGAGCTGTTTTTT. The chain employs TRBV20-1 and TRBJ2-2; D may be TRBD1 or TRBD2 (5 bases each). The CDR3 contains 15 residues. Deletions cut 0 bases from V and 1 base from J, with 9 bases between. Germline CDR1 is DFQATT and CDR2 is SNEGSKA (reference sequence).

This clonotype was seen only a few times. The V call is TRBV29-1, the J call TRBJ1-1; a possible D gene is TRBD1 (5 bases). Germline V lookup: CDR1 SQVTM, CDR2 ANQGSEA. Trimming removed 7 bases at V and 2 bases at J, with 11 bases between. This CDR3 spans 12 amino acids. CDR3 DNA sequence: TGCAGCGCCCCCCGGGGCAACACTGAAGCTTTCTTT. Translating it yields CSAPRGNTEAFF.

The rearrangement links TRBV28 to TRBJ2-3; 9 bases match TRBD2. Germline V CDR1 and CDR2: MDHEN, SYDVKM. Trimming cost V 4 bases and J 3 bases; bases outside gene matches: 11. This CDR3 is 17 amino acids long. CDR3 DNA sequence: TGTGCCAGCAGTTCGCCCTACGGGCTAGCGGGAACAGATACGCAGTATTTT. Its protein is CASSSPYGLAGTDTQYF. Full variable domain (outside the CDR3, taken from reference TRBV28 and TRBJ2-3): DVKVTQSSRYLVKRTGEKVFLECVQDMDHENMFWYRQDPGLGLRLIYFSYDVKMKEKGDIPEGYSVSREKKERFSLILESASTNQTSMYLCASSSPYGLAGTDTQYFGPGTRLTVL.

The CDR3 region has the DNA TGCGCCAGCAGTGATCGGGAGGGCCGGTACGAGCAGTACTTC. Its protein is CASSDREGRYEQYF. The chain couples TRBV10-1 to TRBJ2-7; 8 bases line up with TRBD2. The germline V gene encodes CDR1 WNHNN and CDR2 SYGVQD (reference sequence). The V gene end was trimmed by 3 bases and the J gene end by 4 bases; junction bases not matched to a gene: 5. This CDR3 spans 14 amino acids.

The chain has TRBV24-1 and TRBJ2-2; D remains unclear. Germline lookup yields CDR1 KGHDR and CDR2 SFDVKD. V shed 4 bases and J shed 5 bases, with 10 bases lying between them. This CDR3 region has 14 residues. CDR3: CATSESGRTGELFF. The DNA of the CDR3 is TGTGCCACCAGTGAGTCGGGCAGAACCGGGGAGCTGTTTTTT.

V and J are TRBV2 and TRBJ2-5, with TRBD2 matching over 7 bases. The CDR3 is 14 residues long. J lost 3 bases, V lost 2 bases, and 3 bases had no gene match. Germline CDR1 is SNHLY and CDR2 is FYNNEI. The DNA for the CDR3 is TGTGCCAGCAGTGAATTGCTAGCGGAAGAGACCCAGTACTTC. It encodes CASSELLAEETQYF.

V and J are TRBV11-3 and TRBJ2-7, with a weak D call TRBD2 (5 bases). The germline CDR1 and CDR2 sequences are SGHNT and YENEEA. CDR3 length: 14 amino acids. Between the trimmed V and J ends, which lost 7 bases and 2 bases, there was a span of 15 bases. The CDR3 sequence: CASTSYSGPYEQYF. The DNA of the CDR3 is TGTGCCAGCACCAGCTACAGCGGCCCCTACGAGCAGTACTTC.

The rearrangement joins TRBV5-1 to TRBJ1-1; no definite D call. Per germline, CDR1 SGHRS and CDR2 YFSETQ. Trimming removed 2 bases at V and 0 bases at J, with 5 bases between. This CDR3 comprises 13 residues. Here the CDR3 reads CASSLSLNTEAFF. Written as DNA, the CDR3 is TGCGCCAGCAGCTTAAGTTTGAACACTGAAGCTTTCTTT.

This clonotype has only a few counts. The chain couples TRBV5-1 to TRBJ2-1; 13 bases align to TRBD2. Germline V gives CDR1 SGHRS, CDR2 YFSETQ. CDR3 length: 18 residues. V lost 2 bases, J lost 6 bases, and 11 bases stayed unmatched. CDR3 sequence: CASSLGLAGAPGTNEQFF. CDR3 bases: TGCGCCAGCAGCTTAGGACTAGCGGGAGCCCCTGGTACCAATGAGCAGTTCTTC.

This clonotype has only a few counts. This rearrangement joins TRBV10-3 to TRBJ1-5; perhaps TRBD1 as D (5 bases). Trimming took off 10 bases at V and 1 base at J, with 14 bases between the two ends. The CDR3 is 14 residues long. Germline V gives CDR1 ENHRY, CDR2 SYGVKD. CDR3 amino acids: CATHNRDSNQPQHF. The DNA for the CDR3 is TGTGCCACCCACAACCGGGACAGCAATCAGCCCCAGCATTTT.

The rearrangement joins TRBV29-1 to TRBJ1-1; unclear D gene. This CDR3 is 12 amino acids long. Germline CDR1 reads SQVTM; CDR2 reads ANQGSEA. Trimming took 6 bases from V and 1 from J, leaving 9 bases between them. In nucleotides, the CDR3 is TGCAGCGTCCGTTTCCCGAACACTGAAGCTTTCTTT. Its translation: CSVRFPNTEAFF.

CDR3 loop: CASSPPRGPTHTDTQYF. In DNA, the CDR3 is TGTGCCAGCAGCCCTCCGCGGGGCCCCACTCACACAGATACGCAGTATTTT. The chain joins TRBV7-9 to TRBJ2-3, with a weak D call TRBD2 (6 bases). The V end was cut by 5 bases, the J end by 2 bases, with 20 bases between. The CDR3 has 17 residues. CDR1 is SEHNR, CDR2 FQNEAQ, per germline (reference sequence).

V and J are TRBV7-9 and TRBJ2-5, with D possibly matching TRBD1 (6 bases). V was shortened by 3 bases and J by 1 base, with 12 bases between the two germline ends. The CDR3 loop spans 15 amino acids. Germline lookup yields CDR1 SEHNR and CDR2 FQNEAQ (reference sequence). In DNA, the CDR3 is TGTGCCAGCAGCTTCGCCGGGACATCCCAAGAGACCCAGTACTTC. Translation gives CASSFAGTSQETQYF.

There are a few counts of this clonotype. The rearrangement uses TRBV11-3 and TRBJ2-7, with 8 nucleotides matching TRBD1. V lost 0 bases, J lost 4 bases, and 5 bases stayed unmatched. Germline V gene lookup returns CDR1 SGHNT and CDR2 YENEEA. The CDR3 contains 15 residues. CDR3 nucleotide sequence: TGTGCCAGCAGCTTAGATTTGCAGGGGGCGTACGAGCAGTACTTC. This translates into CASSLDLQGAYEQYF.